Listed below are T cell receptor beta chains from one sample, sequenced in a study of T cells in Graves' hyperthyroidism and ophthalmopathy. TCRdb reprocessed the multiplex PCR reads with MiXCR, giving one entry per CDR3 protein. The table lists 400,000 to 500,000 distinct CDR3 sequences, around 15% of them singletons. Specimen: blood. All receptors come from a man aged 18-30 years with Graves' ophthalmopathy. Both conserved end residues are part of each CDR3. The D gene is left open where the match is weak. Clone size is given for some rows only: seen once, a few or many times, or a class if the clone is expanded.

CDR3 protein	CDR3 DNA	clone size	V gene	J gene	D gene
CASSLGTYSTDTQYF	TGTGCCAGCAGCTTGGGGACTTACTCAACAGATACGCAGTATTTT	many	TRBV5-6	TRBJ2-3	NA
CASSLFGTGRSAGELFF	TGTGCCAGCAGCCTTTTTGGGACAGGGCGGTCGGCCGGGGAGCTGTTTTTT	NA	TRBV6-1	TRBJ2-2	TRBD1
CSVVRTGLDTEAFF	TGCAGCGTCGTCCGGACAGGGTTAGACACTGAAGCTTTCTTT	few	TRBV29-1	TRBJ1-1	TRBD1
CSATRGLNTEAFF	TGCAGCGCAACGCGGGGGCTGAACACTGAAGCTTTCTTT	many	TRBV29-1	TRBJ1-1	NA
CASSLESEQFF	TGTGCCAGCAGCTTAGAAAGTGAGCAGTTCTTC	many	TRBV11-3	TRBJ2-1	NA
CASSFRPNNQPQHF	TGTGCCAGCAGTTTTCGTCCCAACAATCAGCCCCAGCATTTT	many	TRBV12-3/TRBV12-4	TRBJ1-5	NA
CASESRTGGDEQYF	TGTGCCAGCGAATCCAGGACAGGGGGCGACGAGCAGTACTTC	few	TRBV5-6	TRBJ2-7	TRBD1
CASSQDRSWRGVEETQYF	TGCGCCAGCAGCCAAGATAGGTCCTGGCGGGGGGTTGAAGAGACCCAGTACTTC	NA	TRBV4-1	TRBJ2-5	TRBD2
CASSVILGQGARNEQFF	TGTGCCAGCAGTGTGATACTCGGTCAGGGGGCTCGCAATGAGCAGTTCTTC	many	TRBV6-1	TRBJ2-1	TRBD1
CASGDGGPNTGELFF	TGTGCCAGCGGCGACGGGGGACCGAACACCGGGGAGCTGTTTTTT	many	TRBV11-3	TRBJ2-2	NA
CASRPRDRNTEAFF	TGTGCCAGCAGACCCCGGGACCGCAACACTGAAGCTTTCTTT	many	TRBV5-4	TRBJ1-1	NA
CASSLGTLPHNEQFF	TGTGCCAGCAGCCTCGGGACTCTACCCCACAATGAGCAGTTCTTC	many	TRBV27	TRBJ2-1	NA
CASSLGLDSYNEQFF	TGTGCCAGCAGTCTTGGACTGGACTCCTACAATGAGCAGTTCTTC	many	TRBV12-3/TRBV12-4	TRBJ2-1	NA
CASSLDPGNQPQHF	TGTGCCAGCAGCTTAGACCCAGGCAATCAGCCCCAGCATTTT	few	TRBV7-9	TRBJ1-5	NA
CASRAERYGYTF	TGTGCCAGCAGAGCGGAGCGCTATGGCTACACCTTC	many	TRBV12-3/TRBV12-4	TRBJ1-2	NA
CASSRGTSGPSEQYF	TGTGCCAGCAGCCGCGGGACTAGCGGCCCCTCCGAGCAGTACTTC	many	TRBV13	TRBJ2-7	TRBD2
CASSGRGPQETQYF	TGTGCCAGCAGCGGCAGGGGGCCCCAAGAGACCCAGTACTTC	many	TRBV7-9	TRBJ2-5	TRBD1
CASSLGQGSTNTQYF	TGTGCCAGCAGCTTAGGACAGGGGTCCACAAATACGCAGTATTTT	many	TRBV11-3	TRBJ2-3	TRBD1
CASSEPTVTNTEAFF	TGTGCCAGCAGTGAACCGACAGTAACAAACACTGAAGCTTTCTTT	many	TRBV6-1	TRBJ1-1	NA
CSARENTGELFF	TGCAGTGCTAGAGAAAACACCGGGGAGCTGTTTTTT	NA	TRBV20-1	TRBJ2-2	NA
CASSPSGGTYTQYF	TGTGCCAGCAGCCCTAGCGGGGGCACATATACGCAGTATTTT	few	TRBV25-1	TRBJ2-3	TRBD2
CASSAPGGESLHF	TGCGCCAGCAGTGCACCGGGAGGGGAATCCCTCCACTTT	many	TRBV5-1	TRBJ1-6	NA
CASSYDRSFNGYTF	TGTGCCAGCAGTTACGACAGGTCGTTTAATGGCTACACCTTC	many	TRBV27	TRBJ1-2	NA
CASSLGGGQETQYF	TGTGCCAGCAGTTTAGGCGGGGGCCAAGAGACCCAGTACTTC	many	TRBV5-1	TRBJ2-5	TRBD2
CASSVGTGKHDPLKKTQYF	TGTGCCAGCAGCGTAGGTACCGGGAAACATGATCCACTCAAGAAGACCCAGTACTTC	many	TRBV9	TRBJ2-5	NA
CAWSGDRNNYGYTF	TGTGCCTGGAGTGGAGACAGGAATAACTATGGCTACACCTTC	few	TRBV30	TRBJ1-2	NA
CSVRRSGGIGELFF	TGCAGCGTTCGGCGTTCGGGGGGCATCGGGGAGCTGTTTTTT	few	TRBV29-1	TRBJ2-2	NA
CASTGLDNQPQHF	TGTGCCAGCACAGGGTTAGACAATCAGCCCCAGCATTTT	few	TRBV2	TRBJ1-5	NA
CASSLAPPQPQHF	TGTGCCAGCAGCTTAGCTCCCCCACAGCCCCAGCATTTT	many	TRBV7-9	TRBJ1-5	NA
CASSSYSEQFF	TGTGCCAGCAGCTCCTATAGCGAGCAGTTCTTC	many	TRBV27	TRBJ2-1	NA
CAISDRATGTDTQYF	TGTGCCATCAGTGATAGGGCAACAGGCACAGATACGCAGTATTTT	NA	TRBV10-3	TRBJ2-3	NA
CSVEDPDRGSLGEQYF	TGCAGCGTTGAAGATCCCGACAGGGGGTCGCTTGGCGAGCAGTACTTC	NA	TRBV29-1	TRBJ2-7	TRBD1
CASSYRDMNTEAFF	TGTGCCAGCAGCTACAGGGATATGAACACTGAAGCTTTCTTT	many	TRBV5-5	TRBJ1-1	NA